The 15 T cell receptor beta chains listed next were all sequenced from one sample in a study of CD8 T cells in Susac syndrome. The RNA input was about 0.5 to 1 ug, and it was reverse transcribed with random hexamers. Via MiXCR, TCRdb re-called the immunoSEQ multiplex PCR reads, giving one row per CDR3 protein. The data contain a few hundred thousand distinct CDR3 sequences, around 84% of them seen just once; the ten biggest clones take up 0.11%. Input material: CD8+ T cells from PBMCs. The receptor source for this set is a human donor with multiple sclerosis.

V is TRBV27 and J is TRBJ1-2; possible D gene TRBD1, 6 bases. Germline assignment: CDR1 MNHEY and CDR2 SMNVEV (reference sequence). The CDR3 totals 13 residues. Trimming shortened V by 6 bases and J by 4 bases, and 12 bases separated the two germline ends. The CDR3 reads CASSRDRTYGYTF. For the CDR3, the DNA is TGTGCCAGCAGCCGTGACAGGACCTATGGCTACACCTTC.

CDR3 coding DNA: TGTGCCACCAGTGAAAACACTCCGAACAGGGGTATGGATGGGACTGAAGCTTTCTTT. Amino acid sequence: CATSENTPNRGMDGTEAFF. The chain recombines TRBV24-1 with TRBJ1-1, with 7 bases lining up with TRBD1. Looked up from germline, CDR1 is KGHDR and CDR2 is SFDVKD. The CDR3 is made up of 19 amino acids. V shed 4 bases and J 5 bases; nucleotides not matched to a gene: 21.

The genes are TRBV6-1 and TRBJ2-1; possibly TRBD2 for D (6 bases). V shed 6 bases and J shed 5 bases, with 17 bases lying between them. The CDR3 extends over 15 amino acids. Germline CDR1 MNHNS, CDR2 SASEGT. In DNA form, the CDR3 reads TGTGCCAGCAGAGACCCGGGACTGGTAAACAATGAGCAGTTCTTC. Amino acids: CASRDPGLVNNEQFF.

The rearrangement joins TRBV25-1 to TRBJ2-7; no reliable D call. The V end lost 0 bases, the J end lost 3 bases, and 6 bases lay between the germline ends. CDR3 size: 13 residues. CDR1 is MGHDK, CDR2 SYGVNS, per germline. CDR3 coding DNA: TGTGCCAGCAGTGAATATTCCGGCTACGAGCAGTACTTC. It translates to CASSEYSGYEQYF.

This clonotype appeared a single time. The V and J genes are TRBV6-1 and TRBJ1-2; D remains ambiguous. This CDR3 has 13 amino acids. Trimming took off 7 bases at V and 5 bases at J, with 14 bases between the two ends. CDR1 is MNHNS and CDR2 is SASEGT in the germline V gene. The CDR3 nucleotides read TGTGCCAGCACACGAAAGGAGTTATATGGCTACACCTTC. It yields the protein CASTRKELYGYTF.

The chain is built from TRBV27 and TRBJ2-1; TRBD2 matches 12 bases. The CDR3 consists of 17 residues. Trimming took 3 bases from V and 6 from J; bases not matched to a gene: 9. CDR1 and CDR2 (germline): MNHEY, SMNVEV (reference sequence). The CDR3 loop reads CASSFRHPGLAGNEQFF. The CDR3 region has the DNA TGTGCCAGCAGTTTCCGCCACCCGGGACTAGCGGGCAATGAGCAGTTCTTC.

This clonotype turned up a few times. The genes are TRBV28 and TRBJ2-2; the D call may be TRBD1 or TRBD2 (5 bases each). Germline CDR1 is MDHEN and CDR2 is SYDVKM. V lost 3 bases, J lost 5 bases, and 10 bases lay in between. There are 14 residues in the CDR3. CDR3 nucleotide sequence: TGTGCCAGCAGTTTCACGGGGCTGACCGGGGAGCTGTTTTTT. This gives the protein CASSFTGLTGELFF.

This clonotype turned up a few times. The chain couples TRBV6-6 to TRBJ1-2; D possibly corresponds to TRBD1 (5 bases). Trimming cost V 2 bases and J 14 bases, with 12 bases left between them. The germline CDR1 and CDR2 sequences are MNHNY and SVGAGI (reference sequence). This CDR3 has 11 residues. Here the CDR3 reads CASSYTDIPTF. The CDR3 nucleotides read TGTGCCAGCAGTTACACGGACATCCCGACCTTC.

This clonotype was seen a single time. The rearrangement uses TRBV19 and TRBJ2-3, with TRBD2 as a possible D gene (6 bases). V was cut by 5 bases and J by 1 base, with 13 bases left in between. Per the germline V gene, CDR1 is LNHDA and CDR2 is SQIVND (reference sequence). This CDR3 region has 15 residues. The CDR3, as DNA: TGTGCCAGTAGTTCCGCGGGACCCCGCACAGATACGCAGTATTTT. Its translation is CASSSAGPRTDTQYF.

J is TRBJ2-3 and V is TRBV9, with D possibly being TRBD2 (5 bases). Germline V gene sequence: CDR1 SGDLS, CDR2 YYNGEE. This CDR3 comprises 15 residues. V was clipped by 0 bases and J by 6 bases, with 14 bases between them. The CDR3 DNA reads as TGTGCCAGCAGCGTAGTCGAGGGAGCGGCGGATACGCAGTATTTT. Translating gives CASSVVEGAADTQYF.

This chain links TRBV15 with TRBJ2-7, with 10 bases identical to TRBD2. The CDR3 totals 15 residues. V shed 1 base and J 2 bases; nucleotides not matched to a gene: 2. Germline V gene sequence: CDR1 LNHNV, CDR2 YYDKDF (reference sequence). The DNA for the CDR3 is TGTGCCACCAGCAGAGTAGCGGGAGGCACCTACGAGCAGTACTTC. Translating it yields CATSRVAGGTYEQYF.

CDR3 bases: TGTGCCAGCAGTGACCCCTCAAGCGGGGGGAGCTCCTACGAGCAGTACTTC. This sequence encodes CASSDPSSGGSSYEQYF. The J gene is TRBJ2-7, the V gene TRBV2, with TRBD2 matching 9 bases. The CDR3 is 17 residues long. CDR1 and CDR2 from the germline V gene are SNHLY and FYNNEI. J gave up 0 bases and V 3 bases, and 9 bases lay outside the gene matches.

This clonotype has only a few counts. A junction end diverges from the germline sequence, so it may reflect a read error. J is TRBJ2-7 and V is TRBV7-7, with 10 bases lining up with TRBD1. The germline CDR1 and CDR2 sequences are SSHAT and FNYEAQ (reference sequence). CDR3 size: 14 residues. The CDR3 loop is CASSLRTGGSEQYF. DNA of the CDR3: TGTGCTAGCAGCTTAAGGACAGGGGGAAGCGAGCAGTACTTC. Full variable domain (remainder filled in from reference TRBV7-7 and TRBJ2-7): GAGVSQSPRYKVTKRGQDVTLRCDPISSHATLYWYQQALGQGPEFLTYFNYEAQPDKSGLPSDRFSAERPEGSISTLTIQRTEQRDSAMYRCASSLRTGGSEQYFGPGTRLTVT.

The CDR3 region has the DNA TGCAGTGCTAAGGCGGGAGCCTACGAGCAGTACTTC. Encoded protein: CSAKAGAYEQYF. The chain employs TRBV20-1 and TRBJ2-7, with 7 bases fitting TRBD2. This CDR3 is built from 12 residues. V was pared by 4 bases and J by 2 bases, with 2 bases of the junction left unmatched. From germline, CDR1 is DFQATT and CDR2 SNEGSKA (reference sequence).

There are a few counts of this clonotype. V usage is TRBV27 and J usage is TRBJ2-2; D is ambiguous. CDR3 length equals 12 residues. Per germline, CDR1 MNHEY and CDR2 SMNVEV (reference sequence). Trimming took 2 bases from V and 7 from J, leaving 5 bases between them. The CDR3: CASSLNRGELFF. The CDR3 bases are TGTGCCAGCAGTTTAAATCGCGGGGAGCTGTTTTTT.